The following is a T cell receptor beta chain sequence with its context. Its antigen is as yet unknown. The record originates from a study of cytomegalovirus exposure and HLA in healthy donors. Study-wide points: Some public TCRs appeared in many individuals, while most sequences were rare. It was 164 TCR beta chains that were listed as cytomegalovirus-associated.

Likely unrecorded immune exposures existed in these nominally healthy donors. Primers for the PCR totalled 60 Vbeta and 13 Jbeta. Assay used: immunoSEQ multiplex PCR; TCRdb lists only in-frame clones, some missing. The sample includes some 110,000 clones, about 76% of them seen just once. Germline CDR1 and CDR2: SEHNR and FQNEAQ (reference sequence). This CDR3 has 14 residues. The V end was cut by 7 bases, the J end by 5 bases, with 17 bases between. The source of this sequence is a woman aged 45 to 65 in good health and CMV-seropositive. Sequences were obtained from PBMCs. The chain is built from TRBV7-9 and TRBJ2-5; D is perhaps TRBD1 (6 bases). The CDR3 DNA reads TGTGCCAGCACCGAGGATACAGGGTCGGAGACCCAGTACTTC. Its protein is CASTEDTGSETQYF.